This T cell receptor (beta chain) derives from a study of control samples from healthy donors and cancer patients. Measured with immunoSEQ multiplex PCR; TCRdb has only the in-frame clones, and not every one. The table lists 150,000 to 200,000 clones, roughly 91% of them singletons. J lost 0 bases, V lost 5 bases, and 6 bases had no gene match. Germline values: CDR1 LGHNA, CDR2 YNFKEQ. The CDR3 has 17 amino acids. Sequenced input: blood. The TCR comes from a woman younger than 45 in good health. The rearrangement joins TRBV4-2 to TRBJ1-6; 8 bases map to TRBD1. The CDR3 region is CASSITGGSSYNSPLHF. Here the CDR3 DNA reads TGTGCCAGCAGCATTACAGGGGGAAGCTCCTATAATTCACCCCTCCACTTT.